The clone carrying this T cell receptor beta chain showed up many times. RNA transcripts yielded amplified TCR beta CDR3 regions. The HTBI set primed first-round TCR CDR3 RT-PCR. TCRdb reprocessed the multiplex PCR reads via MiXCR and lists one record per CDR3 protein. The sample lists nearly 750,000 distinct CDR3 sequences; just over 35% were seen once. This sample is drawn from a study of T cells in Graves' hyperthyroidism and ophthalmopathy. The TCR sequence derives from a woman aged 40-49 years with Graves' hyperthyroidism. Sequenced: blood.

CDR3 nucleotides: TGTGCCAGCAGGACCCTAGCGGGAGGTATTGTTGAGACCCAGTACTTC. Its protein product is CASRTLAGGIVETQYF. V is TRBV2 and J is TRBJ2-5, with 11 bases matching TRBD2. Germline CDR1 reads SNHLY; CDR2 reads FYNNEI. The J segment lost 5 bases and the V segment lost 6 bases, leaving 11 bases of the junction unmatched. This CDR3 has 16 amino acids.